The 4 T cell receptor beta chains presented below share a single source sample, sequenced in a study of blood T cell repertoires in COVID-19. Using immunoSEQ multiplex PCR, the repertoire was profiled, and TCRdb retains in-frame clones only, with some absent. The data show roughly 380,000 clones, roughly 87% seen once. The sequenced material came from PBMCs or T cells enriched from blood (not recorded which). Receptors originate from a woman younger than 45 who had recovered from COVID-19.

The V and J genes are TRBV29-1 and TRBJ2-2; possible D gene TRBD2, 5 bases. The CDR3 is 12 residues long. The V gene lost 4 bases and the J gene lost 7 bases, with 10 bases spanning the gap. Germline CDR1 SQVTM, CDR2 ANQGSEA. The CDR3 nucleotides are TGCAGCGTTGGACTCCGGGGCGGGGAGCTGTTTTTT. The encoded protein is CSVGLRGGELFF.

J is TRBJ2-1 and V is TRBV4-1, with TRBD2 matching over 11 bases. The CDR3 covers 15 residues. V lost 6 bases to trimming and J lost 4 bases; unmatched junction nucleotides: 5. Germline V lookup: CDR1 MGHRA, CDR2 YSYEKL. The CDR3: CASRQLAGAYNEQFF. The CDR3 nucleotides read TGCGCCAGCAGACAACTAGCGGGAGCTTACAATGAGCAGTTCTTC.

Concerning this clone itself: Other DNA sequences within the sample encode an identical CDR3. The J gene is TRBJ2-7, the V gene TRBV13; the match to TRBD1 covers 11 bases. The J segment lost 4 bases and the V segment lost 4 bases, leaving 3 bases of the junction unmatched. Germline V CDR1 and CDR2: PRHDT, FYEKMQ (reference sequence). There are 14 residues in the CDR3. CDR3 protein: CASSSRDRGYEQYF. The DNA of the CDR3 is TGTGCCAGCAGCTCCCGGGACAGGGGGTACGAGCAGTACTTC.

The chain recombines TRBV20-1 with TRBJ2-7; the match to TRBD1 covers 7 bases. Germline lookup yields CDR1 DFQATT and CDR2 SNEGSKA (reference sequence). The CDR3 has 13 amino acids. V lost 3 bases to trimming and J lost 9 bases; unmatched junction nucleotides: 11. The CDR3 nucleotides are TGCAGTGCTAGTGGGGACAGCTTACGAGGGCAGTACTTC. Translation gives CSASGDSLRGQYF.